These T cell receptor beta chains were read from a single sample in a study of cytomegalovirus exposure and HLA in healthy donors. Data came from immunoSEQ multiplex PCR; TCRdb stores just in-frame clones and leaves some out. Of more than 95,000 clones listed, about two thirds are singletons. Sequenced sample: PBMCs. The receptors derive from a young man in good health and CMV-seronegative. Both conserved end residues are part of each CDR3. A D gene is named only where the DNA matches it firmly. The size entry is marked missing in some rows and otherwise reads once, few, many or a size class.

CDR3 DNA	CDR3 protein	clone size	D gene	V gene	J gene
TGTGCCAGCAGCGACGGGGGGGACTACAATGAGCAGTTCTTC	CASSDGGDYNEQFF	.	TRBD2	TRBV7-3	TRBJ2-1
TGTGCCTGGAACAGGGCCGGAGATACGCAGTATTTT	CAWNRAGDTQYF	.	.	TRBV30	TRBJ2-3
TGTGCCAGTAGTATTCGGACAGGCCTGTACCAAGAGACCCAGTACTTC	CASSIRTGLYQETQYF	few	TRBD1	TRBV19	TRBJ2-5
TGCGCCAGCAGCACGCAGGGTTCAGATACGCAGTATTTT	CASSTQGSDTQYF	.	.	TRBV5-1	TRBJ2-3
TGTTCCAGCAGCTCGGCGACAGACTCTGGGGCCAACGTCCTGACTTTC	CSSSSATDSGANVLTF	.	.	TRBV7-9	TRBJ2-6
TGTGCCAGCTCACCACCGGGAGCGGCCAGTGAAGCTTTCTTT	CASSPPGAASEAFF	.	.	TRBV18	TRBJ1-1
TGTGCCAGCCGTATACCGGGACAGGGGCTGAACACTGAAGCTTTCTTT	CASRIPGQGLNTEAFF	.	TRBD1	TRBV11-3	TRBJ1-1
TGTGCCTGGTCGACAGCGAGAACCCAGCCCCAGCATTTT	CAWSTARTQPQHF	.	.	TRBV30	TRBJ1-5
TGTGCCAGCAGCGCGACACAGGGGAACACTGAAGCTTTCTTT	CASSATQGNTEAFF	.	.	TRBV4-2	TRBJ1-1
TGTGCCAGCAGCCGGCAGGGATCTCGCACAGATACGCAGTATTTT	CASSRQGSRTDTQYF	.	.	TRBV6-5	TRBJ2-3
TGCGCCAGCAGCCAAGTTGGGCAGGGGGAGACCCAGTACTTC	CASSQVGQGETQYF	.	.	TRBV4-1	TRBJ2-5
TGCGCCAGCAGCCTGATGACTAGCGGGGAGGAGACCCAGTACTTC	CASSLMTSGEETQYF	few	TRBD2	TRBV5-1	TRBJ2-5
TGTGCCAGTAGTATGGTTAGCGGGGGGCTCAATGAGCAGTTCTTC	CASSMVSGGLNEQFF	.	TRBD2	TRBV19	TRBJ2-1
TGCGCCAGCAGAGCCGGGGAGCGCGAGACCCAGTACTTC	CASRAGERETQYF	few	.	TRBV10-1	TRBJ2-5
TGTGCCTGGAGTGAGGGACTAGCGATGGAGACCCAGTACTTC	CAWSEGLAMETQYF	few	TRBD2	TRBV30	TRBJ2-5
TGCGCCAGCAGCCAAGCGGGACAGCCGGTGGGGGCTTTCTTT	CASSQAGQPVGAFF	.	TRBD1	TRBV4-1	TRBJ1-1
TGTGCCAGCAGCCAAAGTATAGACCGGGGTGAGCAGTTCTTC	CASSQSIDRGEQFF	.	.	TRBV4-2	TRBJ2-1
TGTGCCAGCAGCTTGGGTCCCGGGGCGGGGGGGAGATACAATGAGCAGTTCTTC	CASSLGPGAGGRYNEQFF	.	TRBD2	TRBV5-4	TRBJ2-1
TGCGCCAGCAGCCAAGAAGTGTTCGCGGGGGGATACACCGGGGAGCTGTTTTTT	CASSQEVFAGGYTGELFF	.	TRBD2	TRBV4-3	TRBJ2-2
TGTGCCAGCAGTTTAATCGGAGCTAACTATGGCTACACCTTC	CASSLIGANYGYTF	.	.	TRBV28	TRBJ1-2
TGTGCCAGCACCGCGACAGGGCGCTATGGCTACACCTTC	CASTATGRYGYTF	.	TRBD1	TRBV2	TRBJ1-2
TGTGCCAGCAGCTTCGGGGGGATCAGCACAGATACGCAGTATTTT	CASSFGGISTDTQYF	.	TRBD2	TRBV5-4	TRBJ2-3
TGTGCCAGCAGTGAATCCAGCGGACAGGGATCCGAGCAGTACTTC	CASSESSGQGSEQYF	.	TRBD1	TRBV2	TRBJ2-7
TGTGCCAGCAGCTTAGTCGGCAGGGATGATTCACCCCTCCACTTT	CASSLVGRDDSPLHF	.	.	TRBV13	TRBJ1-6
TGTGCCAGCAGCCCCCTCTTTGGCACCGTCTCCTACGAGCAGTACTTC	CASSPLFGTVSYEQYF	.	.	TRBV11-2	TRBJ2-7
TGTGCCAGCAGTTACGGGGGGGAGGGGGAGACCCAGTACTTC	CASSYGGEGETQYF	.	TRBD2	TRBV6-5	TRBJ2-5
TGCGCCAGCAGCCAAGGGGGACTAGTAGAATACGATACGCAGTATTTT	CASSQGGLVEYDTQYF	once	TRBD2	TRBV4-1	TRBJ2-3
TGTGCCAGCACCATAGGGGGCAGGCTATATTCACCCCTCCACTTT	CASTIGGRLYSPLHF	.	TRBD1	TRBV27	TRBJ1-6
TGTGCCAGCAGTACCCGGGACAGGGGTCACATTCAGTACTTC	CASSTRDRGHIQYF	.	TRBD1	TRBV27	TRBJ2-4
TGTGCCAGCAGTGAAATCCAGACCGGGGAGCTGTTTTTT	CASSEIQTGELFF	once	.	TRBV6-1	TRBJ2-2
TGTGCCAGCAGTTCAGACAGGGGATACTCACCCCTCCACTTT	CASSSDRGYSPLHF	once	TRBD1	TRBV2	TRBJ1-6
TGCGCCAGCAGCTTGGGGACAGGGGCTAATTCACCCCTCCACTTT	CASSLGTGANSPLHF	.	TRBD1	TRBV5-1	TRBJ1-6
TGCGCCAGCAGCTCACAGGGACAGGGCGGTGAAAAACTGTTTTTT	CASSSQGQGGEKLFF	.	TRBD1	TRBV5-1	TRBJ1-4
TGTGCCAGCAGCTTGGCGGGAGCATCCTATGGCTACACCTTC	CASSLAGASYGYTF	.	.	TRBV5-5	TRBJ1-2
TGTGCCAGTAGTCGAGGGTTCAATCAGCCCCAGCATTTT	CASSRGFNQPQHF	.	.	TRBV19	TRBJ1-5
TGTGCCAGCAGTTTAGGGCAGCTTGAAAAACTGTTTTTT	CASSLGQLEKLFF	once	.	TRBV27	TRBJ1-4
TGTGCCAGCAGCTTAGTCGGGGGGGCCGGAGAGACCCAGTACTTC	CASSLVGGAGETQYF	.	TRBD2	TRBV7-3	TRBJ2-5